What follows describes a single T cell receptor (beta chain). Its cognate antigen has yet to be identified. No much larger clone exists at a distance of one base, and base qualities are not known. The sample belongs to a study of cytomegalovirus exposure and HLA in healthy donors (dated 2017 in TCRdb). Regarding the study in general: An earlier analysis of several hundred of the donors reported 276 Gb of sequence data and approximately 120 million unique TCR beta sequences obtained from approximately 180 million T cells. An early release covering 500 to 750 HLA-typed donors comprised about 310 gigabases of sequencing data and some 79 million unique TCR sequences. Of the approximately 370 genotyped donors, 75% to 85% were placed in the genetic ancestry cluster associated with self-reported Caucasian donors. The study aimed to test whether signatures of past pathogen exposure could be identified by cataloging public T cell receptors. Using immunosequencing, the study profiled T cell repertoires from about 620 subjects and related those repertoires to cytomegalovirus serostatus. Along with the approximately 620-subject first cohort, a separate validation cohort of 120 different subjects was used. To predict cytomegalovirus infection status, the study combined high-throughput TCR immunosequencing, statistical association of individual TCRs with disease status, and machine learning. A later analysis re-analyzed previously published TCR beta repertoires from roughly 630 donors and added high-resolution HLA genotyping to study TCR occurrence patterns. Rather than drawing on any new phenotypic data, the later analysis identified candidate immune exposures from TCR beta sequences and the way those sequences occurred across donors. In an earlier analysis of roughly 580 of the donors, high-throughput TCR beta sequencing was used to judge whether each TCR beta V gene segment behaved as functional or pseudogenic. Donor age, sex, ethnicity and CMV serostatus were compiled alongside the repertoire data. In a later genetic analysis, genome-wide SNP genotypes for about three fifths of the roughly 670 donors were used, and that subset was treated as a discovery cohort. All discovery cohort repertoires had been generated on a single sequencing platform. Both class I and class II loci were covered by HLA typing, at four-digit resolution. The number of donors typed differed by locus, with 629-630 for A, B, C, DRB1 and DQB1, 522 for DQA1, about 610 for DPA1, and some 440 for DPB1. About 5 DR-DQ haplotypes were handled as single units for association and clustering, since linkage in the cohort was strong. Among about 360 genotyped donors of the cohort, an average of roughly 240,000 unique TCR beta nucleotide sequences were sequenced per donor, about a sixth of them non-productive.

The cohort comprised fewer than 700 healthy bone marrow donors. At the time of sampling, all cohort members were nominally healthy, though unrecorded immune exposures were likely present. The donor was CMV seronegative and belonged to the group of over 350 seronegative cohort members. Every donor gave a peripheral blood sample, and the peripheral blood mononuclear cells from that sample were used for TCR beta sequencing. The Qiagen DNeasy Blood Extraction Kit was used to extract genomic DNA from the blood cell samples. What the work shows at the level of the full study, not this receptor alone: When HLA alleles, especially DR and DQ, strongly co-occurred, attributing TCR associations to individual alleles was difficult. According to a later analysis, most CMV-associated TCR beta chains appeared to be HLA-restricted, and the HLA associations seemed to be driven largely by CMV exposure. CMV serostatus was the only immune exposure information available for the cohort. It was suggested by the authors that the approach could potentially be generalized to other disease states and immunological phenotypes. Correlated functional status among segregating V segments might reflect linkage disequilibrium, but an unknown experimental factor could not be ruled out. Because counts were too low, fewer than 20 rarely observed V segments, including chromosome 9 orphons, were excluded from the earlier analysis of about 500 of the donors. In vitro tests confirmed that three of the cytomegalovirus-associated TCR beta chains recognize cytomegalovirus antigens. A further reported finding was that TCR beta sequences accurately predicted the HLA-A and HLA-B alleles for most subjects in the first cohort. Several of the top co-occurrence clusters appeared to be linked to parvovirus B19, influenza, CMV and Epstein-Barr virus, according to a later analysis. Most TCR sequences were observed very rarely across donors, whereas some public TCRs were present in many individuals. An earlier analysis of 450 to 750 of the donors showed that most TCR beta V segments appeared in productive rearrangements either about 90% or about 30% of the time, which broadly matched IMGT annotations. A cluster of highly shared sequence variants was judged likely to be a technical artifact of the sequencing pipeline. In the study, around 150 TCR beta chains were listed as associated with cytomegalovirus. The cohort was sequenced for TCR beta chains only, and without alpha or paired-chain data the features that could be detected were limited. The presence/absence analyses assumed that sequencing depth was roughly uniform across donors, and that assumption may not be true. Because HLA typing was unavailable for some donors at each locus, only the typed subset was used in association tests. In a later analysis, HLA-associated TCR beta chains showed more clonal expansion and lower generation probabilities than non-associated chains that were equally common. Some IMGT-functional V segments, including TRBV6-2 and TRBV6-3, could not be distinguished by the 87-base-pair reads and were therefore excluded. The classifier was reported to diagnose cytomegalovirus status with high specificity and sensitivity in both the original and validation cohorts. V-gene and J-gene trimming of TCR beta chains was associated with a missense DCLRE1C variant in a later genetic analysis, and the association was replicated in an independent cohort. In a later analysis, TCR association rates were found to vary across HLA loci, with the most associated TCRs seen for DRB1 alleles and the fewest for HLA-C alleles. According to a later genetic analysis, donors in an Asian-associated ancestry cluster had fewer N-insertions in productive TCRs than the approximately 670-donor mean. In a later analysis, around 15,000 TCR beta sequences were associated with specific HLA alleles at a false discovery rate of 0.05.

The library was generated by the immunoSEQ multiplex PCR assay. For the multiplex PCR, a mixture combining 60 forward primers for TCR Vbeta segments and 13 reverse primers for TCR Jbeta segments was used. The CDR3 region of rearranged TCR beta genes was amplified from genomic DNA with a multiplex PCR assay. On the Illumina HiSeq System, the amplified TCR beta libraries were sequenced as 87-base-pair reads. Per the authors' processing: A later analysis tallied around 82 million unique TCR beta chains across the 660 or so repertoires, and about 10 million of those chains were shared by two or more donors. Raw reads were error-corrected and collapsed into unique sequences by a nearest-neighbor algorithm in which closely related sequences were merged to remove PCR and sequencing errors. Alignment of CDR3 sequences to IMGT reference sequences was used to assign V, D and J gene segments. For a sequence to be retained, a match of at least six nucleotides to both a V gene segment and a J gene segment was required. A rearrangement was called productive if the CDR3 had no stop codons and remained in frame with V and J, and every other rearrangement was called non-productive. CDR3 was defined according to IMGT convention as the region running from the second conserved V-encoded cysteine to the conserved J-encoded phenylalanine. The earlier analysis of about 500 of the donors excluded sequences that lacked an unambiguous match to a single V gene segment. In an earlier analysis of about 590 of the donors, a V segment was called functional when productive rearrangements were above 56.7%, and segregating when the standard deviation between donors exceeded 5%. A statistical classification framework was built for diagnosing cytomegalovirus status from the catalog of TCR beta chain sequences. In a later analysis, V and J genes were assigned by comparing TCR nucleotide sequences against IMGT/GENE-DB human TR gene sequences. A later analysis assigned CDR3 sequences and most-parsimonious VDJ recombination scenarios with the TCRdist pipeline. In a later analysis, each TCR beta chain was defined by its CDR3 amino acid sequence together with its V-gene family, and reads lacking a unique V-gene family were excluded. To address suspected cross-contamination and a sequencing artifact, a later analysis removed 592 highly shared, low-generation-probability nucleotide sequences. In a later analysis, a clonal expansion index for each public chain was calculated from normalized within-repertoire ranks of inferred template counts. Generation probabilities in a later analysis came from a VDJ recombination model fitted to out-of-frame rearrangements, and those results were checked against IGoR. In a later analysis, hypergeometric tests were used to score TCR-TCR, TCR-HLA and TCR-CMV co-occurrence, with a repertoire-size bias correction applied to TCR pairs. False discovery rates were estimated in a later analysis by permuting HLA or CMV assignments 20 times. In a later analysis, co-occurring TCRs were grouped using DBSCAN, and TCRdist sequence similarity was added for clustering within HLA-allele-positive subsets. Repertoires with fewer than 30,000 or more than 120,000 public chains were left out of co-occurrence clustering, as were about 5 repertoires with anomalous nucleotide sharing. In TCRdb, the immuneACCESS table is reduced to in-frame sequences with V and J assigned. These tables do not hold every clone; where another copy was compared, an unresolved V gene accounts for under half, and the others remain unexplained. That table supplies the V and J calls and clone size; D and trimming were determined from the DNA. The sample data list about 190,000 clones, and about nine tenths of these were observed just once. The top ten constitute about 1.1% of the sample.

In the germline V gene, CDR1 corresponds to SQVTM and CDR2 to ANQGSEA. The CDR3 contains 13 residues, cysteine and phenylalanine counted. CDR3 DNA only is kept here, 39 bases in frame from base 1. The junction shows trimming of 4 bases on V and 1 base on J, plus 8 bases between the germline ends. The rearranged segments are TRBV29-1 and TRBJ2-1; a tentative D call is TRBD1 (5 bases match). The sample comprised PBMCs. This sequence was found in a boy aged 2 to 10 in good health and CMV-seronegative. The nucleotide sequence reads TGCAGCGTTGTAACAGGTTCCTACAATGAGCAGTTCTTC. Translation gives CSVVTGSYNEQFF.